Listed below are T cell receptor beta chains from one sample, sequenced in a study of blood T cell repertoires in COVID-19. Assay used: immunoSEQ multiplex PCR; TCRdb lists only in-frame clones, some missing. The repertoire includes approximately 300,000 clones, roughly 89% of them detected once, and around 0.96% sits in the top ten. The sample was peripheral blood. Receptors originate from a woman aged 40 to 55 with COVID-19, enrolled during active disease. The CDR3 runs from the conserved cysteine through the conserved F or W.

>TRBV4-3|15
CASSLRTGRNTEAFF
>TRBV28|17
CASSHSPGQGNSYEQYF
>TRBV5-1|13
CASRDFSYNEQFF
>TRBV14|14
CASSPSSLNQPQHF
>TRBV27|16
CASIPGPSARKDTQYF
>TRBV6-2/TRBV6-3|14
CASSYRLATDTQYF
>TRBV30|13
CAWSGPVNTEAFF
>TRBV7-9|18
CASSASGGSNIRAETQYF
>TRBV18|15
CASSPLRDSNQPQHF
>TRBV19|15
CASSLGQGASYEQYF
>TRBV3-1/TRBV3-2|17
CASSQGATGLVGSPLHF
>TRBV24-1|16
CATSDPGTGPPVEQYF
>TRBV7-2|16
CASSAGQLQFSYEQYF
>TRBV6-2/TRBV6-3|15
CASSSGQGGNQPQHF
>TRBV7-2|14
CASSYASREDTQYF
>TRBV7-2|16
CASSLGPTGDRSPLHF
>TRBV9|15
CASSAEGQGNEKLFF
>TRBV5-4|18
CASSFRTGPSSYNSPLHF
>TRBV6-2/TRBV6-3|13
CASSYAGVTEAFF
>TRBV27|17
CASSRILLAGKQETQYF
>TRBV10-3|15
CAISLAGPNTDTQYF
>TRBV6-2/TRBV6-3|16
CASSYGPSGSYNEQFF
>TRBV6-5|13
CASNRGMSYEQYF
>TRBV2|16
CASSDQAPIVTGELFF
>TRBV15|13
CATSRGGYTEAFF
>TRBV28|16
CATEAIGTGGFNEQYF
>TRBV28|14
CASRGHRANQPQHF
>TRBV5-1|18
CASSLMGSVSPVGAEAFF
>TRBV19|16
CASSSRAGAMNTEAFF
>TRBV24-1|16
CATSDPGQGFTGELFF
>TRBV28|12
CASSWALNGYTF
>TRBV7-9|18
CASSPRGSASLANTEAFF
>TRBV14|15
CASSHGTGGSYGYTF
>TRBV20-1|11
CSARTGYEQYF
>TRBV27|19
CASREPPLTSGAFRDEQFF
>TRBV7-7|13
CASSSGEGGTQYF
>TRBV9|16
CASSVDLGSSYNEQFF
>TRBV27|16
CASSLLAGSVAYGYTF
>TRBV2|15
CASKRTSGDQETQYF
>TRBV27|14
CASSMEGANYGYTF
>TRBV19|17
CASSPQVLDASNQPQHF
>TRBV28|14
CASSLDRVESPLHF
>TRBV6-4|15
CASSDTGGATDTQYF
>TRBV6-2/TRBV6-3|17
CASSQLVIWGSGEKLFF